These T cell receptor beta chains were read from a single sample in a study of graft-versus-host responses after intestinal transplantation. Assay used: immunoSEQ multiplex PCR; TCRdb lists only in-frame clones, some missing. The repertoire holds tens of thousands of clones, with roughly 91% as singletons. What these receptors recognize is not known. The sample consisted of unstimulated CD8+ T cells sorted from spleen or lymph node cells, taken before intestinal transplant. The receptors stem from a human donor who received an intestinal transplant. The CDR3 runs from the conserved cysteine through the conserved F or W. The D gene is left open where the match is weak. The size field is filled for only some rows; it gives once, few, many or a size class.

TRBJ1-1	TRBV19	NA	NA	CASSIMEGLVF	TGTGCCAGTAGTATCATGGAGGGATTGGTCTTT
TRBJ1-2	TRBV4-2	TRBD1	NA	CASSQGPGRGLTGYTF	TGTGCCAGCAGCCAAGGCCCCGGCAGGGGGCTGACTGGCTACACCTTC
TRBJ1-2	TRBV6-1	NA	NA	CASSEAGTSTWTNYGYTF	TGTGCCAGCAGTGAGGCCGGGACAAGTACTTGGACTAACTATGGCTACACCTTC
TRBJ2-1	TRBV7-8	TRBD1	once	CASSLNRGLGNEQFF	TGTGCCAGCAGCCTTAACAGGGGTTTAGGGAATGAGCAGTTCTTC
TRBJ2-3	TRBV6-4	TRBD1	NA	CASSENRGVDTQYF	TGTGCCAGCAGTGAGAACAGGGGTGTTGATACGCAGTATTTT
TRBJ1-1	TRBV5-4	TRBD1	NA	CASSPGQGGTEAFF	TGTGCCAGCAGCCCGGGACAGGGGGGCACTGAAGCTTTCTTT
TRBJ2-1	TRBV2	NA	NA	CASSRADDDNEQFF	TGTGCCAGCAGTCGAGCGGATGACGACAATGAGCAGTTCTTC
TRBJ2-2	TRBV4-1	TRBD1	once	CASSQDRWRQGDANTGELFF	TGCGCCAGCAGCCAAGATAGGTGGCGTCAGGGGGACGCGAACACCGGGGAGCTGTTTTTT
TRBJ1-3	TRBV29-1	NA	NA	CSVEDRGGNTIYF	TGCAGCGTTGAAGATCGCGGGGGAAACACCATATATTTT
TRBJ2-7	TRBV5-6	NA	NA	CASSLGGSEQYF	TGTGCCAGCAGCTTGGGGGGCTCCGAGCAGTACTTC
TRBJ1-2	TRBV6-5	NA	NA	CASSAAPGVYGYTF	TGTGCCAGCAGCGCCGCCCCCGGGGTTTATGGCTACACCTTC